The 3 T cell receptor beta chains below were found in one sample sequenced in a study of blood T cell repertoires in COVID-19. TCRdb keeps only in-frame clones here, not all; method: immunoSEQ multiplex PCR. The data hold some 300,000 clones, with about 90% observed a single time. The source material was PBMCs or T cells enriched from blood (not recorded which). These receptors were collected from a woman in her twenties or thirties who had recovered from COVID-19.

The V gene is TRBV6-4, the J gene TRBJ1-5, with TRBD1 as a possible D gene (6 bases). Germline loops: CDR1 MRHNA, CDR2 SNTAGT. V was cut by 6 bases and J by 0 bases, with 12 bases left in between. The CDR3 length is 15 residues. The CDR3 region has the DNA TGTGCCAGCAGCGGACAGATCAATAGCAATCAGCCCCAGCATTTT. This sequence encodes CASSGQINSNQPQHF.

Here the CDR3 reads CASSLPGQGTGQYF. CDR3 DNA sequence: TGTGCCAGCAGCCTACCCGGACAGGGAACCGGGCAGTACTTC. The genes are TRBV7-2 and TRBJ2-7; 8 positions match TRBD1. The CDR3 has 14 residues. CDR1 SGHTA and CDR2 FQGNSA come from the germline V gene. The J segment lost 9 bases and the V segment lost 5 bases, leaving 12 bases of the junction unmatched.

This chain uses TRBV6-5 with TRBJ2-2, with TRBD1 identical over 8 bases. The germline CDR1 and CDR2 sequences are MNHEY and SVGAGI. The CDR3 runs to 16 residues. V was clipped by 2 bases and J by 7 bases; unmatched bases: 9. CDR3 sequence reads: CASSYETGALGGELFF. CDR3 DNA sequence: TGTGCCAGCAGTTACGAGACAGGGGCTCTGGGCGGGGAGCTGTTTTTT.